Below, 29 T cell receptor beta chains from the same sample are listed, as sequenced in a study of blood T cells in healthy people across ages. A sample-barcoded 5' primer and a J-beta primer mix were used in a second PCR of roughly 6 to 11 cycles. TCRdb analysed the 5' RACE reads with MiXCR anew, one entry per CDR3 protein. This table holds about 1.6 million distinct CDR3 sequences, around 35% found once. The sequenced material came from blood. Receptor source: a woman in her 30s in good health.

At least ten counts were recorded for this clonotype. The chain is built from TRBV20-1 and TRBJ2-3; 9 bases fit TRBD2. J gave up 0 bases and V 3 bases, and 1 base lay outside the gene matches. CDR1 is DFQATT, CDR2 SNEGSKA, per germline (reference sequence). CDR3 length: 14 residues. In nucleotides, the CDR3 is TGCAGTGCTAGGACTAGCGGAAGCACAGATACGCAGTATTTT. This gives the protein CSARTSGSTDTQYF.

The chain joins TRBV28 to TRBJ2-6; D unclear. The length of the CDR3 is 21 residues. Between the trimmed V and J ends, which lost 7 bases and 0 bases, there was a span of 28 bases. Per germline, CDR1 MDHEN and CDR2 SYDVKM. The CDR3 reads CASTTLVIAATLTSGANVLTF. The CDR3 bases are TGTGCCAGCACCACCCTCGTGATCGCGGCAACCCTTACCTCTGGGGCCAACGTCCTGACTTTC.

This clonotype was recorded a few times. The chain carries TRBV20-1 and TRBJ2-5, with 7 bases identical to TRBD1. The J call is doubtful: the DNA matches TRBJ2-7 better. There are 14 residues in the CDR3. Germline V CDR1 and CDR2: DFQATT, SNEGSKA (reference sequence). The CDR3 loop is CSALADRDGYEQYF. Here the CDR3 DNA reads TGCAGTGCCCTCGCTGACAGGGATGGTTACGAGCAGTACTTC.

This clonotype came up a few times. V and J are TRBV5-1 and TRBJ2-1, with a weak D call TRBD2 (6 bases). The V gene lost 4 bases and the J gene lost 10 bases, with 24 bases spanning the gap. CDR1 SGHRS and CDR2 YFSETQ come from the germline V gene. The CDR3 runs to 16 residues. CDR3 protein: CASSGAAGPASGEQFF. DNA of the CDR3: TGCGCCAGCAGCGGGGCAGCGGGTCCCGCCTCGGGGGAGCAGTTCTTC.

Concerning this clonotype itself: The CDR3 does not end in the conserved phenylalanine or tryptophan, so this is likely a read error. CDR3 coding DNA: TGTGCCAGCAGTCTCTACAGGGAGGTCGAGACCCAGTACTCC. Protein sequence: CASSLYREVETQYS. The V and J genes are TRBV28 and TRBJ2-5; TRBD1 or TRBD2 may be the D gene (6 bases each). The CDR3 has 14 residues. Trimming pared 5 bases from V and 5 bases from J, leaving 15 bases between. The germline gives CDR1 MDHEN, CDR2 SYDVKM.

This clonotype was seen only a few times. The rearrangement uses TRBV7-3 and TRBJ2-3, with D uncertain. The length of the CDR3 is 12 residues. In germline, CDR1 is SGHTA, CDR2 FQGTGA. V lost 5 bases, J lost 6 bases, and 9 bases lay in between. The CDR3 sequence: CASSVPGDTQYF. The CDR3 DNA is TGTGCCAGCAGCGTGCCCGGGGATACGCAGTATTTT.

The V gene is TRBV7-8, the J gene TRBJ1-1; D not resolved. Trimming took 1 base from V and 3 from J, leaving 9 bases between them. The CDR3 consists of 14 residues. Germline CDR1 reads SGHVS; CDR2 reads FQNEAQ. CDR3 residues: CASSLVLLDTEAFF. The CDR3 DNA follows: TGTGCCAGCAGCTTAGTATTACTGGACACTGAAGCTTTCTTT.

This clonotype was found a few times. The chain combines TRBV6-1 with TRBJ1-2; D is uncertain. The CDR3 has 15 residues. Trimming removed 8 bases from V and 2 bases from J, with 18 bases in between. Germline V lookup: CDR1 MNHNS, CDR2 SASEGT. CDR3 bases: TGTGCCAGCTCTCCTGAAATACTCAGAAACTATGGCTACACCTTC. Protein: CASSPEILRNYGYTF.

A few counts support this clonotype. The rearrangement links TRBV6-5 to TRBJ2-7; tentatively, D is TRBD2 (6 bases). CDR1 and CDR2 (germline): MNHEY, SVGAGI. V was trimmed by 6 bases and J by 1 base, leaving 16 bases between them. The CDR3 consists of 15 residues. The CDR3 loop reads CASRDPGLPSYEQYF. The CDR3 nucleotides read TGTGCCAGCAGAGACCCGGGACTCCCTTCCTACGAGCAGTACTTC.

To note about this clonotype: At one boundary the junction diverges from the germline segment, which might be a read error. This chain connects TRBV2 to TRBJ2-1; a weak D match, TRBD2 (6 bases). The germline gives CDR1 SNHLY, CDR2 FYNNEI. This CDR3 is 15 amino acids long. The CDR3 sequence is CASREGSGSYNEQFF. The CDR3 bases are TGTGCCAGCAGGGAAGGGAGCGGGTCCTACAATGAGCAGTTCTTC.

This clonotype was seen a few times. This chain links TRBV5-1 with TRBJ1-4, with 12 nucleotides matching TRBD1. The CDR3 is 17 amino acids. The V gene's germline CDR1 is SGHRS and CDR2 YFSETQ. Trimming cost V 3 bases and J 2 bases; bases outside gene matches: 5. CDR3 in amino acids: CASSSGQGAATNEKLFF. The CDR3 DNA sequence: TGCGCCAGCAGCTCGGGACAGGGGGCTGCCACTAATGAAAAACTGTTTTTT.

The chain's CDR3 is CAISESGRINEQFF. As DNA, the CDR3 is TGTGCCATCAGTGAGTCGGGCCGCATCAATGAGCAGTTCTTC. This chain uses TRBV10-3 with TRBJ2-1; no clear D. CDR3 length equals 14 residues. CDR1 and CDR2 from the germline V gene are ENHRY and SYGVKD. V lost 0 bases, J lost 6 bases, and 9 bases lay in between.

The chain links TRBV28 to TRBJ2-5; the match to TRBD1 covers 8 bases. The CDR3 is 14 amino acids. The ends lost 4 bases at V and 11 bases at J; junction bases unmatched: 12. The germline CDR1 and CDR2 sequences are MDHEN and SYDVKM. DNA of the CDR3: TGTGCCAGCAGTTACGAGGACAGGGCTCGAGAGCAGTACTTC. Translation: CASSYEDRAREQYF.

This clonotype was seen repeatedly, ten times or more. The chain joins TRBV3-1 to TRBJ2-1, with TRBD2 matching over 13 bases. The CDR3 length is 15 residues. Trimming at V came to 4 bases and at J to 3 bases, leaving 0 bases not matched to a gene. Per germline, CDR1 LGHDT and CDR2 YNNKEL (reference sequence). As DNA, the CDR3 is TGTGCCAGCAGCCGACTAGCGGGGGGCTACAATGAGCAGTTCTTC. Protein sequence: CASSRLAGGYNEQFF.

This clonotype has ten or more counts. This chain connects TRBV29-1 to TRBJ2-7; 11 positions match TRBD2. The CDR3 covers 17 residues. Germline trimming cut 6 bases from V and 6 bases from J; bases unmatched to any gene: 19. Germline V gives CDR1 SQVTM, CDR2 ANQGSEA. CDR3 DNA: TGCAGCGTCGTAACCCCCACCGGACTAGCGGGTAGAGGCGAGCAGTACTTC. Its translation: CSVVTPTGLAGRGEQYF.

A word on this clonotype: With a much larger clone just one base away, this may be a read error. The gene calls are TRBV7-9 and TRBJ2-6; possible D gene TRBD1, 5 bases. Germline CDR1 SEHNR, CDR2 FQNEAQ (reference sequence). The CDR3 covers 15 residues. CDR3 loop: CASSRTASGADVLTF. The CDR3 DNA follows: TGTGCCAGCAGCCGGACGGCCTCTGGGGCCGACGTCCTGACTTTC.

The rearrangement uses TRBV4-2 and TRBJ1-2; 7 bases are a match to TRBD1. The CDR3 is 16 residues long. Germline V gene sequence: CDR1 LGHNA, CDR2 YNFKEQ. With V trimmed by 4 bases and J by 2 bases, 10 bases remained unmatched. Here the CDR3 DNA reads TGTGCCAGCAGCCCAGGAGTGGACAGGTCGAACTATGGCTACACCTTC. Translating it yields CASSPGVDRSNYGYTF.

This clonotype has only a few counts. The J gene is TRBJ2-2, the V gene TRBV7-7; 13 positions agree with TRBD2. Germline loops: CDR1 SSHAT, CDR2 FNYEAQ (reference sequence). There are 17 residues in the CDR3. V shed 5 bases and J 4 bases; nucleotides not matched to a gene: 7. CDR3 nucleotides: TGTGCCAGCAGCCCCACTAGCGGGGGGGCTCGCACCGGGGAGCTGTTTTTT. Protein: CASSPTSGGARTGELFF.

This clonotype was seen only a few times. The V gene is TRBV6-5, the J gene TRBJ2-5; D is perhaps TRBD2 (6 bases). Germline V CDR1 and CDR2: MNHEY, SVGAGI. The CDR3 covers 14 residues. Trimming left V 2 bases short and J 5 bases short, with 12 bases between. CDR3: CASSYGGVAETQYF. DNA of the CDR3: TGTGCCAGCAGTTACGGCGGGGTCGCGGAGACCCAGTACTTC.

This clonotype was observed a handful of times. V and J are TRBV20-1 and TRBJ2-7, with D possibly TRBD2 on 6 matching bases. In germline, CDR1 is DFQATT, CDR2 SNEGSKA (reference sequence). The CDR3 contains 14 residues. V lost 3 bases and J lost 0, with 12 bases in between. Here the CDR3 reads CSARGGVSSYEQYF. As DNA, the CDR3 is TGCAGTGCTAGGGGCGGGGTCAGCTCCTACGAGCAGTACTTC.

The rearrangement links TRBV6-1 to TRBJ2-3, with D possibly matching TRBD1 (5 bases). Trimming cost V 8 bases and J 6 bases, with 21 bases left between them. There are 15 residues in the CDR3. Germline CDR1 is MNHNS and CDR2 is SASEGT. CDR3 region: CASPPGQGKSDTQYF. The CDR3 nucleotides read TGTGCCAGCCCGCCCGGGCAGGGAAAATCTGATACGCAGTATTTT.

In its sample, this clonotype was seen a few times. The gene calls are TRBV6-2 or TRBV6-3 and TRBJ2-3, with 7 bases that match TRBD2. With 6 bases clipped from V and 5 bases from J, the junction kept 11 bases outside the gene matches. Germline lookup yields CDR1 MNHEY and CDR2 SVGEGT. The CDR3 runs to 15 residues. The CDR3 region has the DNA TGTGCCAGCAGCTTAGCGGGCTCTGGGGGAGATACGCAGTATTTT. Translation gives CASSLAGSGGDTQYF.

With regard to this clonotype: This could be a read error, since a much larger clone is one nucleotide away. The V and J genes are TRBV10-3 and TRBJ2-3; tentatively, D is TRBD2 (6 bases). The CDR3 is made up of 15 amino acids. The V end lost 10 bases, the J end lost 0 bases, and 17 bases lay between the germline ends. Looked up from germline, CDR1 is ENHRY and CDR2 is SYGVKD. The CDR3 nucleotides read TGTGCCACCACTAATTGGGCGGGAAGCACAGATACGCAGTATTTT. It translates to CATTNWAGSTDTQYF.

This clonotype was seen a handful of times. This chain connects TRBV5-7 to TRBJ2-3, with 7 bases that match TRBD1. TRBV5-7 is an open reading frame whose function is uncertain. The CDR3 length is 20 residues. The V and J ends lost 4 bases and 2 bases, in that order; junction bases with no gene match: 22. As DNA, the CDR3 is TGTGCCAGCAGCCTTCGGAGAACGCAAAACCGGGGACAGTACACAGATACGCAGTATTTT. Protein: CASSLRRTQNRGQYTDTQYF.

This chain connects TRBV14 to TRBJ1-1, with 7 bases lining up with TRBD1. The germline V gene has CDR1 SGHDN and CDR2 FVKESK. The V gene end was trimmed by 4 bases and the J gene end by 9 bases; junction bases not matched to a gene: 11. CDR3 length equals 14 residues. The CDR3 sequence: CASSPRGQSYQAFF. CDR3 nucleotides: TGTGCCAGCAGCCCCCGGGGACAGTCCTACCAAGCTTTCTTT.

This clonotype was found a few times. The chain recombines TRBV7-3 with TRBJ2-1; 13 positions match TRBD2. Trimming cost V 5 bases and J 5 bases; bases outside gene matches: 3. The CDR3 has 15 amino acids. Germline CDR1 reads SGHTA; CDR2 reads FQGTGA. The CDR3 nucleotides are TGTGCCAGCAGCCGCACTAGCGGGAGGGACAATGAGCAGTTCTTC. It translates to CASSRTSGRDNEQFF.

This clonotype appeared a few times. The chain has TRBV6-5 and TRBJ1-2, with D perhaps TRBD1 (6 bases). V was pared by 6 bases and J by 8 bases, with 22 bases between. This CDR3 contains 15 residues. Germline CDR1 reads MNHEY; CDR2 reads SVGAGI. In DNA, the CDR3 is TGTGCCAGCAGCTCACCCACATCAGGGGTGAAGGGCTACACCTTC. Its translation is CASSSPTSGVKGYTF.

This clonotype came up many times. V is TRBV29-1 and J is TRBJ2-3; tentative D call: TRBD1 (6 bases). This CDR3 region has 16 residues. Deletions cut 3 bases from V and 5 bases from J, with 21 bases between. The germline gives CDR1 SQVTM, CDR2 ANQGSEA. As DNA, the CDR3 is TGCAGCGTTGACTCATCCCTGCAGGGGCGAGGAGATACGCAGTATTTT. Protein sequence: CSVDSSLQGRGDTQYF.

This clonotype was recorded at least ten times. V gene TRBV3-1 combines with J gene TRBJ2-7, with D possibly matching TRBD2 (5 bases). Germline lookup yields CDR1 LGHDT and CDR2 YNNKEL (reference sequence). Trimming pared 2 bases from V and 7 bases from J, leaving 12 bases between. This CDR3 spans 13 amino acids. The CDR3 bases are TGTGCCAGCAGCCAATCGGTGACGGGAGAGCAGTACTTC. It encodes CASSQSVTGEQYF.